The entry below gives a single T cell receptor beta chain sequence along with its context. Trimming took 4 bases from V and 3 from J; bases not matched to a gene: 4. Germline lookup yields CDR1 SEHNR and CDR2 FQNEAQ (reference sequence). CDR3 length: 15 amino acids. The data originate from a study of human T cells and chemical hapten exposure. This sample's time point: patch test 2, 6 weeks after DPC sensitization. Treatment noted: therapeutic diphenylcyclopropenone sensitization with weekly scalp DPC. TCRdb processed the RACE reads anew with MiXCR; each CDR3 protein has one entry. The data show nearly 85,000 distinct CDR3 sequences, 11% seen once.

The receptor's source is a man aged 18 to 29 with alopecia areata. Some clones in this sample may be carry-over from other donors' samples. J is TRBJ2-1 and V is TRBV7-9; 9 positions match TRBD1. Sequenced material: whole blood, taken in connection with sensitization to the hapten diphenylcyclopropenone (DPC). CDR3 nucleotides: TGTGCCAGCAGCTCGGGACAGGGTAACTACAATGAGCAGTTCTTC. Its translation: CASSSGQGNYNEQFF.